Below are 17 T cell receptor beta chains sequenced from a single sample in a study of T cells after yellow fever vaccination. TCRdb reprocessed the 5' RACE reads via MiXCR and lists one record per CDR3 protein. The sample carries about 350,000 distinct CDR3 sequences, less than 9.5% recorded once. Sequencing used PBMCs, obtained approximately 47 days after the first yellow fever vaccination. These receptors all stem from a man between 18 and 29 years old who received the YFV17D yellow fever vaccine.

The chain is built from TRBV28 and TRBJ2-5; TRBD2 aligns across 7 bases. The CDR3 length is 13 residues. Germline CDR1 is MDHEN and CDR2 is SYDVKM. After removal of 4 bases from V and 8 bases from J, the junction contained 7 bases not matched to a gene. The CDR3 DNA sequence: TGTGCCAGCAGTTCCGGGGAGGGTTCCACCCAGTACTTC. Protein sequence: CASSSGEGSTQYF.

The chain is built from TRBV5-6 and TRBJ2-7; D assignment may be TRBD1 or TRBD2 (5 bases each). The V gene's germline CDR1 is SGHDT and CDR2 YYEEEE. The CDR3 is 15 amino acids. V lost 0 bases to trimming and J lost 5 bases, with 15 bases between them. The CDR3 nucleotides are TGTGCCAGCAGCTTGGGGCGAGGAAGGGGAGACGAGCAGTACGTC. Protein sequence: CASSLGRGRGDEQYV.

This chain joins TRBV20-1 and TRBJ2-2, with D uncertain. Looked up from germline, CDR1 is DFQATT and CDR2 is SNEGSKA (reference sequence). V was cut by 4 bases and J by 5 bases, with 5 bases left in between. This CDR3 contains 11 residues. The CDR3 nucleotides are TGCAGTGCTATTTCTACCGGGGAGCTGTTTTTT. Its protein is CSAISTGELFF.

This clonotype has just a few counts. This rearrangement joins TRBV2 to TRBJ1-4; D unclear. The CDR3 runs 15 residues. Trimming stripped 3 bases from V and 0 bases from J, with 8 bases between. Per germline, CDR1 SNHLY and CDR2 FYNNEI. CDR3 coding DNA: TGTGCCAGCAGTGACACTACAACAACTAATGAAAAACTGTTTTTT. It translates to CASSDTTTTNEKLFF.

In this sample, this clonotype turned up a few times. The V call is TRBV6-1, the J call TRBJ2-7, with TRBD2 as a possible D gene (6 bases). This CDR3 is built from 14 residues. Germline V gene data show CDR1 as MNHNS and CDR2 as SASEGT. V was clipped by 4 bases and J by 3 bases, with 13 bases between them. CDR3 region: CASSGGTRIYEQYF. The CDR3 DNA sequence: TGTGCCAGCAGTGGGGGGACTCGGATCTACGAGCAGTACTTC.

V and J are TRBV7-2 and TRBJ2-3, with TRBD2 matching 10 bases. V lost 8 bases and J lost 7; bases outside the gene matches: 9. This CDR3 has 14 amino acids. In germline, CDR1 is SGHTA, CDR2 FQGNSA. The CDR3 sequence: CASLAGASVNTQYF. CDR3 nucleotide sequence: TGTGCCAGCCTAGCGGGGGCGTCCGTAAATACGCAGTATTTT.

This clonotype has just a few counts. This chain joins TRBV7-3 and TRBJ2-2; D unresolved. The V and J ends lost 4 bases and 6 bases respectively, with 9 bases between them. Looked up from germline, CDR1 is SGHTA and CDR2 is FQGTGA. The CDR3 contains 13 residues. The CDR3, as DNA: TGTGCCAGCAGCTCCACGAGTCCCGGGGAGCTGTTTTTT. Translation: CASSSTSPGELFF.

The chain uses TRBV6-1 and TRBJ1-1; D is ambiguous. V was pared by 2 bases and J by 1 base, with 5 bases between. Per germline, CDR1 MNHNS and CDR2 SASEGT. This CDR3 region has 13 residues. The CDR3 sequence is CASSEFRNTEAFF. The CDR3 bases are TGTGCCAGCAGTGAATTTAGGAACACTGAAGCTTTCTTT.

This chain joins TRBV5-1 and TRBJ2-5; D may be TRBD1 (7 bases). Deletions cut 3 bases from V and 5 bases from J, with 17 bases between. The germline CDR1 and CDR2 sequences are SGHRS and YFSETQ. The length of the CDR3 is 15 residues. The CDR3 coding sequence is TGCGCCAGCAGCTCCCCAGGGGGGTGGCAGGAGACCCAGTACTTC. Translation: CASSSPGGWQETQYF.

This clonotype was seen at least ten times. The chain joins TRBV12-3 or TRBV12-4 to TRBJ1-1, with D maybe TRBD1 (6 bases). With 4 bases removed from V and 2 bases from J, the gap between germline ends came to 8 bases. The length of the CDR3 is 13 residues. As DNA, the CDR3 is TGTGCCAGCAGTTGGACAGTTAACACTGAAGCTTTCTTT. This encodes CASSWTVNTEAFF.

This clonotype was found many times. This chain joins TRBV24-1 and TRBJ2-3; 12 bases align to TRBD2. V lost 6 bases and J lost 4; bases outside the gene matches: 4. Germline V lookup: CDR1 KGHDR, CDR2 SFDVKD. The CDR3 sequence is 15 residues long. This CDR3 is CATSPASGGADTQYF. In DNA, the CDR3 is TGTGCCACCAGTCCTGCTAGCGGGGGGGCAGATACGCAGTATTTT.

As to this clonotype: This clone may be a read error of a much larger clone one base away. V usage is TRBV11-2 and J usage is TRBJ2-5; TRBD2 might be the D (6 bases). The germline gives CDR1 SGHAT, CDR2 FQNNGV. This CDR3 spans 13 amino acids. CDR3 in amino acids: CSSSQRRGETQYF. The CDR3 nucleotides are TGTTCCAGCAGCCAACGGCGGGGAGAGACCCAGTACTTC.

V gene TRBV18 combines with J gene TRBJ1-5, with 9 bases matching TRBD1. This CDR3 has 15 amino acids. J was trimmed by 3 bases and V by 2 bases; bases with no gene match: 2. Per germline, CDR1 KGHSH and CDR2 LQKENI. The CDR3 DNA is TGTGCCAGCTCACCAGGACAGGGGACCAATCAGCCCCAGCATTTT. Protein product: CASSPGQGTNQPQHF.

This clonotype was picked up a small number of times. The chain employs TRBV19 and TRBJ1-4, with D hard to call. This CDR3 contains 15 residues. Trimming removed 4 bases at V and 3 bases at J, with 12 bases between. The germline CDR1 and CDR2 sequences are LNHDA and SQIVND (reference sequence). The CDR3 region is CASSRRPKPNEKLFF. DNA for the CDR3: TGTGCCAGTAGTAGACGACCGAAACCTAATGAAAAACTGTTTTTT.

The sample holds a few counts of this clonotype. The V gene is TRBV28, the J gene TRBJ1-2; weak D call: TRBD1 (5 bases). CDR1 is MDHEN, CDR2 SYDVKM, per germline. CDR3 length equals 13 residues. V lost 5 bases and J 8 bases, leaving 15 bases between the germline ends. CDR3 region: CASSTGQGEGYTF. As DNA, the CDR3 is TGTGCCAGCAGTACTGGGCAGGGTGAGGGCTACACCTTC.

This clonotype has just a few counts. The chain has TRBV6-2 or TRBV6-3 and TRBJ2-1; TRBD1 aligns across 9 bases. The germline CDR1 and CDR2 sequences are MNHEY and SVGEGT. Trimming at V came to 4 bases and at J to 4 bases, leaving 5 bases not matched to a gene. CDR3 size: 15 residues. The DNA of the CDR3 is TGTGCCAGCAGTTGGGGGACAGGGAAGTACAATGAGCAGTTCTTC. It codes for CASSWGTGKYNEQFF.

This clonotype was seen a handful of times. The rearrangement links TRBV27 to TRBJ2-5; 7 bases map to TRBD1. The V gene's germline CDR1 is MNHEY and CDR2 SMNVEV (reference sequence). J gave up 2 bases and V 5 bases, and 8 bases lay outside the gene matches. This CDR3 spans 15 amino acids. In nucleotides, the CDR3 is TGTGCCAGCAGTACTGGACAGGTCAAGCAAGAGACCCAGTACTTC. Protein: CASSTGQVKQETQYF.